A selection of T cell receptor beta chains follows, all from one sample in a study of sequential checkpoint blockade in melanoma. Measured with immunoSEQ multiplex PCR; TCRdb has only the in-frame clones, and not every one. In the table there are around 13,000 clones, over 60% of which are singletons. The sequenced sample was CD8+ T cells sorted from blood (inferred from file names), obtained from a patient given nivolumab and ipilimumab in sequence. These receptors all come from a human donor with melanoma. Each CDR3 is given without its conserved first and last residue. D genes are given only for firm matches.

d_call: TRBD2; v_call: TRBV10-2; j_call: TRBJ2-3; cdr3_aa: ASSEWGLAPATDTQY
d_call: NA; v_call: TRBV6-6; j_call: NA; cdr3_aa: ASSTGSYEQY
d_call: TRBD2; v_call: TRBV11-2; j_call: TRBJ2-5; cdr3_aa: ASSPGTSGLYQETQY
d_call: TRBD1; v_call: TRBV7-8; j_call: TRBJ2-1; cdr3_aa: ASSPNNYRGREQF
d_call: NA; v_call: TRBV2; j_call: TRBJ2-7; cdr3_aa: ASRGAPFYEQY
d_call: NA; v_call: TRBV20-1; j_call: TRBJ2-1; cdr3_aa: SAPSRSEQF
d_call: TRBD1; v_call: TRBV13; j_call: TRBJ2-7; cdr3_aa: ASSLWGQGDYEQY
d_call: TRBD2; v_call: TRBV10-3; j_call: TRBJ2-1; cdr3_aa: AISRVGTLFLAGNDNEQF
d_call: TRBD2; v_call: TRBV10-2; j_call: TRBJ2-2; cdr3_aa: TSSGGVELF
d_call: TRBD1; v_call: TRBV11-1; j_call: TRBJ2-2; cdr3_aa: ASSPNRGNGELF
d_call: TRBD1; v_call: TRBV29-1; j_call: TRBJ2-7; cdr3_aa: SVEVGTGGAYEQY
d_call: TRBD1; v_call: TRBV9; j_call: TRBJ1-4; cdr3_aa: ASTPTDRLNEKLF
d_call: NA; v_call: TRBV6-6; j_call: TRBJ1-6; cdr3_aa: ASGPTSSYNSPLH
d_call: NA; v_call: TRBV7-9; j_call: TRBJ2-6; cdr3_aa: ASSPKTDSGANVLT
d_call: TRBD1; v_call: TRBV19; j_call: TRBJ1-1; cdr3_aa: ASSIYPGQGLMNTEAF
d_call: NA; v_call: TRBV27; j_call: TRBJ1-1; cdr3_aa: ASSLTENTEAF
d_call: TRBD2; v_call: TRBV27; j_call: TRBJ2-1; cdr3_aa: ASSPRDYLREQF
d_call: NA; v_call: TRBV7-9; j_call: TRBJ2-3; cdr3_aa: ASSPLGTGTDTQY
d_call: NA; v_call: TRBV6-1; j_call: TRBJ1-1; cdr3_aa: ASSERQGTEAF
d_call: NA; v_call: TRBV6-5; j_call: TRBJ2-3; cdr3_aa: ASSYGGRGTDTQY
d_call: NA; v_call: TRBV7-9; j_call: TRBJ1-5; cdr3_aa: ASSSGQTSQPQH
d_call: NA; v_call: TRBV30; j_call: TRBJ2-2; cdr3_aa: AWSLRGELF
d_call: TRBD1; v_call: TRBV5-6; j_call: TRBJ1-1; cdr3_aa: ASSTSRGFTEAF
d_call: TRBD2; v_call: TRBV2; j_call: TRBJ2-7; cdr3_aa: ATKDEGIGLAGAEQY
d_call: TRBD1; v_call: TRBV18; j_call: TRBJ2-3; cdr3_aa: ASSPRGDRGPDTQY
d_call: NA; v_call: TRBV7-9; j_call: TRBJ2-7; cdr3_aa: ASSLGSRQGGYEQY
d_call: NA; v_call: TRBV5-1; j_call: TRBJ1-5; cdr3_aa: ASSLVGQKGQPQH
d_call: NA; v_call: TRBV19; j_call: TRBJ2-1; cdr3_aa: ASSIPRRGSYNEQF
d_call: TRBD1; v_call: TRBV9; j_call: TRBJ1-5; cdr3_aa: ASSTQGEVGQPQH
d_call: NA; v_call: TRBV28; j_call: TRBJ2-7; cdr3_aa: ASRAGQRTSLSYEQY
d_call: TRBD1; v_call: TRBV9; j_call: TRBJ2-7; cdr3_aa: ASSAGQGNYEQY